One sample yielded the 6 T cell receptor beta chains listed below, sequenced in a study of T cells after yellow fever vaccination. TCRdb reanalysed the 5' RACE reads using MiXCR and keeps one entry per CDR3 protein. Of approximately 510,000 distinct CDR3 sequences in the sample, around a fifth were seen once. The starting material was PBMCs, obtained less than 25 days after the first yellow fever vaccination. Every receptor here comes from a man younger than 30 who received the YFV17D yellow fever vaccine.

In its sample, this clonotype was seen a few times. This chain joins TRBV6-5 and TRBJ2-3, with a possible D match to TRBD2 (7 bases). Germline CDR1 is MNHEY and CDR2 is SVGAGI. Trimming removed 7 bases from V and 0 bases from J, with 17 bases in between. This CDR3 spans 16 amino acids. In nucleotides, the CDR3 is TGTGCCAGCACCTCAAGGGGGGGGCGCAGCACAGATACGCAGTATTTT. Translating it yields CASTSRGGRSTDTQYF.

The chain's CDR3 is CASSSGTYYTGGGYTF. The CDR3 region has the DNA TGTGCCAGCAGCTCCGGGACATATTATACCGGGGGAGGCTACACCTTC. This sequence joins TRBV7-9 and TRBJ1-2; D perhaps matches TRBD1 (6 bases). The CDR3 totals 16 residues. CDR1 is SEHNR, CDR2 FQNEAQ, per germline (reference sequence). V was pared by 4 bases and J by 8 bases, with 23 bases between.

This chain uses TRBV4-2 with TRBJ2-7, with a possible D match to TRBD1 (5 bases). Germline CDR1 LGHNA, CDR2 YNFKEQ. This CDR3 spans 14 amino acids. Trimming pared 0 bases from V and 7 bases from J, leaving 13 bases between. The CDR3 region is CASSQDGRVGEQYF. The CDR3 DNA is TGTGCCAGCAGCCAAGACGGCAGGGTGGGGGAGCAGTACTTC.

This clonotype was picked up a small number of times. V gene TRBV29-1 combines with J gene TRBJ2-3; TRBD2 matches 11 bases. The junction had 13 bases not matched to a gene; V was cut back by 3 bases and J by 2 bases. Germline V lookup: CDR1 SQVTM, CDR2 ANQGSEA. The CDR3 loop spans 18 amino acids. DNA of the CDR3: TGCAGCGTTGAGAGTCGTAGCGGGGGGGCCTCGATCACAGATACGCAGTATTTT. This encodes CSVESRSGGASITDTQYF.

This clonotype has more than one count but fewer than ten. The J gene is TRBJ2-5, the V gene TRBV4-1; D not resolved. In germline, CDR1 is MGHRA, CDR2 YSYEKL. V was shortened by 5 bases and J by 4 bases, with 17 bases between the two germline ends. This CDR3 has 15 residues. CDR3 region: CASSGRVGEGETQYF. CDR3 nucleotide sequence: TGCGCCAGCAGCGGAAGGGTAGGTGAAGGAGAGACCCAGTACTTC.

V is TRBV6-5 and J is TRBJ2-3; either TRBD1 or TRBD2 may supply D (5 bases each). The V and J ends lost 0 bases and 4 bases respectively, with 17 bases between them. The CDR3 contains 17 residues. CDR1 MNHEY and CDR2 SVGAGI come from the germline V gene. The CDR3 sequence: CASSYSTGLTVSDTQYF. CDR3 sequence (DNA): TGTGCCAGCAGTTACTCGACTGGACTGACAGTATCAGATACGCAGTATTTT.